The source of this T cell receptor (beta chain) is a study of radiotherapy plus CTLA-4 blockade in lung cancer. Germline lookup yields CDR1 MNHEY and CDR2 SVGAGI. The CDR3 totals 14 residues. V dropped 7 bases and J dropped 1; count of bases not matched to a gene: 6. Method: immunoSEQ multiplex PCR; TCRdb's copy keeps in-frame clones and lacks some. The table includes about 45,000 clones, approximately 76% detected once. The source is a human donor with non-small cell lung cancer who had stable disease on radiotherapy plus ipilimumab. The source was peripheral blood, collected from a patient treated with radiotherapy plus ipilimumab. J is TRBJ1-1 and V is TRBV6-5; 7 positions match TRBD1. The CDR3 loop reads CASTPDRANTEAFF. The DNA for the CDR3 is TGTGCCAGCACTCCCGACAGGGCGAACACTGAAGCTTTCTTT.